This T cell receptor (beta chain) stems from a study of blood T cell repertoires in COVID-19. In the study overall: Sites across the United States, Italy and Spain contributed samples from acute and convalescent COVID-19.

Per the original data handling: Amplification with reference gene primers provided the estimates of nucleated cell counts. Clones were read by immunoSEQ multiplex PCR, and TCRdb kept only the in-frame ones, dropping some. V and J calls plus clone size are reproduced from that table; the DNA served to infer D and trimming. The repertoire holds 150,000 to 200,000 clones, with more than 90% as singletons. This CDR3 contains 14 residues. The TCR sequence derives from a man aged 55 to 70 with active or convalescent COVID-19. V and J are TRBV21-1 and TRBJ1-5. TRBV21-1 is a known pseudogene. Source material: peripheral blood. DNA of the CDR3: TGTGCCAGCAGCCCCCCCCTTGTTAATCAGCCCCAGCATTTT. Translation: CASSPPLVNQPQHF.